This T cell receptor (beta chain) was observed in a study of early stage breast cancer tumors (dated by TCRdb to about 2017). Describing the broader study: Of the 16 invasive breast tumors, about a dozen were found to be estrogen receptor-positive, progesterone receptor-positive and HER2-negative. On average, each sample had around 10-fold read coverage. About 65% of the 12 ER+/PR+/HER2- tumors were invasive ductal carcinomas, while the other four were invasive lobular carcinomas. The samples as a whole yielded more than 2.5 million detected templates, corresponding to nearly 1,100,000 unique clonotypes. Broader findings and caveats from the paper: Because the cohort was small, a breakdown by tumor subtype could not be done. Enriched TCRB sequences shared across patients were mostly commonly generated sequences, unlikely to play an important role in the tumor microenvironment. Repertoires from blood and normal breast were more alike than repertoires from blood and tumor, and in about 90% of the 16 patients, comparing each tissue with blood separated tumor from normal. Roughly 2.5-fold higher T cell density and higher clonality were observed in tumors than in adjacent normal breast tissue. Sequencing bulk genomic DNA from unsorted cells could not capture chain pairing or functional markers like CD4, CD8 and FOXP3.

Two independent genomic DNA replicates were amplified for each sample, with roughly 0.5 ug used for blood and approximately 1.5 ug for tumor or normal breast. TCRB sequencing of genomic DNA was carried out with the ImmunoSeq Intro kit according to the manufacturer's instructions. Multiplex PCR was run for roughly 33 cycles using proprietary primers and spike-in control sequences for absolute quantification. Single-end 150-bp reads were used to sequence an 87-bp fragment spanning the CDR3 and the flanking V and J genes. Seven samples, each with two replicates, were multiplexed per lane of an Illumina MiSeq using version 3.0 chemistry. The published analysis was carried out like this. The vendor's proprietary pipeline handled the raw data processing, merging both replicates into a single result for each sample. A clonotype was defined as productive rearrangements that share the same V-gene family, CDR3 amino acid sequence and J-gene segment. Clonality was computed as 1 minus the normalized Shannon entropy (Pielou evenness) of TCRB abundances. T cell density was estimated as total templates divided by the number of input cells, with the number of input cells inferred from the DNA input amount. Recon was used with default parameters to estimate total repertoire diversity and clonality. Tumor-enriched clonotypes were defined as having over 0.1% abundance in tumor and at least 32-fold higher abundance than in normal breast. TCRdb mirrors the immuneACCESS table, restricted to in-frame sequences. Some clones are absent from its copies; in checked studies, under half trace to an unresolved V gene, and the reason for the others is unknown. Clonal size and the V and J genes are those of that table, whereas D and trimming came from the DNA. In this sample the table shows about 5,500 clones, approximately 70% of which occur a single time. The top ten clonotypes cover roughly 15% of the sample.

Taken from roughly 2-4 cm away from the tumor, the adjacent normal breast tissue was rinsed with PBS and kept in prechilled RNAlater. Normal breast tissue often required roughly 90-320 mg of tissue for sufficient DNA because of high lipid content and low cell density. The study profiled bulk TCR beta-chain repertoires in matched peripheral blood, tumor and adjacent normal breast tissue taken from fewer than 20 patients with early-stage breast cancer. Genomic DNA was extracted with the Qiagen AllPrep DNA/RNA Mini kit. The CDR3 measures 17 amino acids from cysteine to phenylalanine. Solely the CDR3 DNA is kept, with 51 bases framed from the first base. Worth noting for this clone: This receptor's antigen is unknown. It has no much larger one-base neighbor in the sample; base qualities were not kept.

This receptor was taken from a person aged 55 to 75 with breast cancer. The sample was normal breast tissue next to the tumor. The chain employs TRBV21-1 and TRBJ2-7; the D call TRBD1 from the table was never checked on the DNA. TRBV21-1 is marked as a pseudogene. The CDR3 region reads CASIEGQAYFHSYEQYF. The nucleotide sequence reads TGTGCCAGCATCGAGGGACAGGCGTATTTCCACTCCTACGAGCAGTACTTC.